Described below is a single T cell receptor beta chain sequence and its context. Its specificity is unknown. A junction boundary mismatches the germline segment, possibly from a read error. Germline values: CDR1 MGHDK, CDR2 SYGVNS. CDR3 length equals 14 residues. As to treatment: 10-day PBMC culture with coronavirus spike peptide pools or control peptides (ViraFEST assay). Antigen-specific T cell expansion with peptide pools preceded TCR sequencing in the ViraFEST approach. These data are taken from a study of vaccination and CD4 T cells after COVID-19. At the level of the study: Cells were stimulated with overlapping spike peptides from SARS-CoV-2, HCoV-NL63, HCoV-OC43 and HCoV-229E. Broader study findings: Post-vaccination reactive clonotypes (median roughly 36) did not differ significantly from post-infection (more than 20).

Cultured CD4+ T-cell DNA underwent Oncomine TCR Beta short-read sequencing. The template was genomic DNA from cultured CD4+ T cells. TCRdb used MiXCR to reprocess the PCR reads, holding one entry per CDR3 protein. The table records just under 20,000 distinct CDR3 sequences, 47% of them present only once. The material sequenced was cultured CD4+ T cells from blood. This chain links TRBV25-1 with TRBJ1-6; TRBD1 matches 10 bases. This TCR derives from a human donor with COVID-19. The CDR3 region has the DNA TGTGCCAGCAGGGACAGGGGGAGGAATTCACTCCTCCACTTT. This gives the protein CASRDRGRNSLLHF.